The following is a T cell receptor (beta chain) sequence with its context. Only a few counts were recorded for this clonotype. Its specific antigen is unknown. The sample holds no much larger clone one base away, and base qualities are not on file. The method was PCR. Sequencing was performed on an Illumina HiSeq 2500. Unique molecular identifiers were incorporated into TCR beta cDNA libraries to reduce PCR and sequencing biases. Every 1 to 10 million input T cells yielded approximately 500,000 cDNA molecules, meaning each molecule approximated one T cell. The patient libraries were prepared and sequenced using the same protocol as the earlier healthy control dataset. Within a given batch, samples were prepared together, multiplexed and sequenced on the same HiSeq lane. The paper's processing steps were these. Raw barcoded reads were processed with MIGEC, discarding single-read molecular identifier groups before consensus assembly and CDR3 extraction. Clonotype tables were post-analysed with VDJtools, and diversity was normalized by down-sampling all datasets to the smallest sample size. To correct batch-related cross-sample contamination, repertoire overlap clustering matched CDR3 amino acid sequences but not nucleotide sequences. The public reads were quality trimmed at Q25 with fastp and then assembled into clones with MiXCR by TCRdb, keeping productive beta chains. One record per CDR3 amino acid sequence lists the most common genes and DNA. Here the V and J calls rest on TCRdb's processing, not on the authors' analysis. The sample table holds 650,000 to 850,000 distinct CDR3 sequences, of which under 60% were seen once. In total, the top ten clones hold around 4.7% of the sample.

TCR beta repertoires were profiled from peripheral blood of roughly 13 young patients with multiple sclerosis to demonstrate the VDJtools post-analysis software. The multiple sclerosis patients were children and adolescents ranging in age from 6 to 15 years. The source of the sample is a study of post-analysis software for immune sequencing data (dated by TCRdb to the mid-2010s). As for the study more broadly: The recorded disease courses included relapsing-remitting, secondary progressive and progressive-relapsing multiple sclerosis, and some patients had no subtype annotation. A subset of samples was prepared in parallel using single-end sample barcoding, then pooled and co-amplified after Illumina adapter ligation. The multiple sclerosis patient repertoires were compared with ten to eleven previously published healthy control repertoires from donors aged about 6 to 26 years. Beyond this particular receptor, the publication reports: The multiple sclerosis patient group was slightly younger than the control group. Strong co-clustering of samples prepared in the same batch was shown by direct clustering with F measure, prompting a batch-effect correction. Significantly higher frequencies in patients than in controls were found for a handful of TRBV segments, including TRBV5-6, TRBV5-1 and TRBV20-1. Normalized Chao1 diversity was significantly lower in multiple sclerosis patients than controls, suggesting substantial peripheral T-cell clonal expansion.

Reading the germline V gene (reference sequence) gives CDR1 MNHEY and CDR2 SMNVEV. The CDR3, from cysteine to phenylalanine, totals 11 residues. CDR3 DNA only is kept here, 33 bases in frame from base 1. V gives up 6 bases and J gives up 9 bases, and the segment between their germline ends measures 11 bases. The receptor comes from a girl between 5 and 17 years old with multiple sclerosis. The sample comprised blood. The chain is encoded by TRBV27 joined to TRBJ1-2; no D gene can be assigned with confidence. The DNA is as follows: TGTGCCAGCAGATCGGTCTCCAGCTACACCTTC. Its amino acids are CASRSVSSYTF.